These T cell receptor beta chains were read from a single sample in a study of blood T cell repertoires in COVID-19. Clones were sequenced by immunoSEQ multiplex PCR, and TCRdb holds only the in-frame ones, with some missing. The table lists around 82,000 clones, around 88% of them singletons. Sequences were obtained from peripheral blood. These receptors were taken from a man at least 80 years old with COVID-19, enrolled during active disease. Each CDR3 is given with its conserved first and last residue. A D gene is named only where the DNA matches it firmly. Size tells how often a clone was seen (once, few, many) or the class of an expanded clone, and some rows leave it out.

j_call | d_call | v_call | clone_size | cdr3_nt | cdr3_aa
TRBJ2-7 | TRBD1 | TRBV27 | NA | TGTGCCAGCAGCCCCGGACAGGGGGGTCGAGAAGAGCAGTACTTC | CASSPGQGGREEQYF
TRBJ2-5 | TRBD2 | TRBV19 | NA | TGTGCCAGTAGGAGTAGCGGGGGTTCAGGAGAGACCCAGTACTTC | CASRSSGGSGETQYF
TRBJ1-2 | NA | TRBV6-5 | NA | TGTGCCAGCAGTTACTCGGCTGGGCGAAACTATGGCTACACCTTC | CASSYSAGRNYGYTF
TRBJ1-2 | NA | TRBV27 | NA | TGTGCCAGCAGTTACCAGGGAAATGGCTACACCTTC | CASSYQGNGYTF
TRBJ1-4 | NA | TRBV4-3 | NA | TGCGCCAGCAGCCAATACCACTCCTTGCAGGCAACTAATGAAAAACTGTTTTTT | CASSQYHSLQATNEKLFF
TRBJ1-5 | NA | TRBV7-7 | NA | TGTGCCAGCAGCCCCCAGGGGCTAACCAAGGAGCATTTT | CASSPQGLTKEHF
TRBJ2-1 | NA | TRBV4-2 | few | TGTGCCAGCAGCCAAGGTACCTATCAGGGGATTGAGCAGTTCTTC | CASSQGTYQGIEQFF
TRBJ2-3 | TRBD2 | TRBV18 | NA | TGTGCCAGCTCAGACACAGCTAGCGGAGATACGCAGTATTTT | CASSDTASGDTQYF
TRBJ1-6 | TRBD1 | TRBV5-1 | few | TGCGCCAGCAGCCAGCAGCCGGGACAGGCACCCCTCCACTTT | CASSQQPGQAPLHF
TRBJ2-7 | TRBD1 | TRBV6-2/TRBV6-3 | once | TGTGCCAGCAGTTACGGGTACGAAACCGGACAGGGGTACGAGCAGTACTTC | CASSYGYETGQGYEQYF
TRBJ1-4 | NA | TRBV2 | NA | TGTGCCAGCAATGTCCAGGGGCCCATGACAACTAATGAAAAACTGTTTTTT | CASNVQGPMTTNEKLFF
TRBJ1-2 | TRBD1 | TRBV27 | NA | TGTGCCAGCAGTCCGGACAGGGGAAGAGATGGCTACACCTTC | CASSPDRGRDGYTF